Reported below is one TCR beta chain. Some clones are missing from TCRdb's copy, which holds only in-frame ones; the method was immunoSEQ multiplex PCR. The sample has 150,000 to 200,000 clones; 80% are singletons. Trimming cost V 6 bases and J 4 bases; bases outside gene matches: 7. Germline CDR1 reads SQVTM; CDR2 reads ANQGSEA. The CDR3 spans 13 residues. This specimen belongs to a study of blood T cell repertoires in COVID-19. Study-level information: Samples taken during acute and convalescent COVID-19 were collected in the United States, Italy and Spain.

Sequencing was performed on PBMCs or T cells enriched from blood (not recorded which). The V gene is TRBV29-1, the J gene TRBJ2-3; 7 positions agree with TRBD2. This TCR was recovered from a woman aged 55-70 years who had recovered from COVID-19. The CDR3 is CSVGPGRADTQYF. In DNA form, the CDR3 reads TGCAGCGTGGGTCCAGGGAGGGCAGATACGCAGTATTTT.